This TCR beta chain was identified during a study of read filtering for tumor transcriptome and immune sequencing. At the level of the study: RNA-seq yielded only about 75 to 1,400 TCR reads, IR-seq about 3.5 to 10.27 million.

The library was built from 400 to 500 ng RNA with molecular barcoded adaptors for alpha/delta and beta/gamma chains. Using its own MiXCR run on the reads, TCRdb lists one record per CDR3 protein. The sample records about 46,000 distinct CDR3 sequences, roughly 20% being singletons. The V gene end was trimmed by 1 base and the J gene end by 4 bases; junction bases not matched to a gene: 5. The CDR3 is 15 amino acids. CDR1 is SGHRS and CDR2 is YFSETQ in the germline V gene. Bone marrow was sampled from every patient at the time of active disease. General study points: Compared with RNA-seq, IR-seq gave much higher clonotype depth and reliability.

This clonotype was recorded at least ten times. What it recognizes is unknown. Source material: a population of CD138-negative cells sorted from bone marrow. The source of this sequence is a donor at least 40 years old with multiple myeloma. This chain uses TRBV5-1 with TRBJ2-5, with 9 bases matching TRBD2. The CDR3 coding sequence is TGCGCCAGCAGCTTGAATAGCGGGAGTGGAGAGACCCAGTACTTC. Its protein product is CASSLNSGSGETQYF. The whole variable domain, filled in from reference TRBV5-1 and TRBJ2-5, reads KAGVTQTPRYLIKTRGQQVTLSCSPISGHRSVSWYQQTPGQGLQFLFEYFSETQRNKGNFPGRFSGRQFSNSRSEMNVSTLELGDSALYLCASSLNSGSGETQYFGPGTRLLVL.